One and the same sample provided the 31 T cell receptor beta chains below, sequenced in a study of patients and donors after allogeneic stem cell transplantation. TCRdb itself ran the RT-PCR reads through MiXCR, one entry per CDR3 protein. The sample consists of over 200,000 distinct CDR3 sequences, 38% of them appearing once. Sequenced: blood, either unsorted or a sorted T cell fraction (not recorded which). The source of these receptors is a human donor who was either an allogeneic HSCT recipient or a stem cell or donor lymphocyte infusion donor (not recorded which). It is not recorded whose cells these are; they may come from a transplant donor.

This clonotype was seen a few times. The chain combines TRBV13 with TRBJ1-1; 8 nucleotides agree with TRBD1. The germline V gene encodes CDR1 PRHDT and CDR2 FYEKMQ (reference sequence). This CDR3 is 13 amino acids long. Trimming removed 5 bases from V and 8 bases from J; junction bases left unmatched: 7. The CDR3 DNA is TGTGCCAGCAGCCTCCCAGGGGGCAGGGAAGCTTTCTTT. It yields the protein CASSLPGGREAFF. The full variable domain, in which reference TRBV13 and TRBJ1-1 provide the parts outside the CDR3, is AAGVIQSPRHLIKEKRETATLKCYPIPRHDTVYWYQQGPGQDPQFLISFYEKMQSDKGSIPDRFSAQQFSDYHSELNMSSLELGDSALYFCASSLPGGREAFFGQGTRLTVV.

This clonotype has a handful of counts. The chain joins TRBV28 to TRBJ1-4, with no clear D. This CDR3 contains 13 residues. Trimming removed 5 bases from V and 0 bases from J, with 4 bases in between. Germline V gives CDR1 MDHEN, CDR2 SYDVKM. The CDR3 nucleotides are TGTGCCAGCAGTCCAGCAACTAATGAAAAACTGTTTTTT. Translating gives CASSPATNEKLFF.

The V gene is TRBV5-1, the J gene TRBJ2-5; TRBD1 matches 7 bases. The J segment lost 3 bases and the V segment lost 0 bases, leaving 2 bases of the junction unmatched. Germline V gene data show CDR1 as SGHRS and CDR2 as YFSETQ. The CDR3 sequence is 14 residues long. The CDR3 sequence: CASSLEGTEETQYF. As DNA, the CDR3 is TGCGCCAGCAGCTTGGAGGGGACAGAAGAGACCCAGTACTTC.

This clonotype appeared a few times. The gene calls are TRBV5-1 and TRBJ1-2; D ambiguous. The CDR3 spans 10 residues. Germline V gene lookup returns CDR1 SGHRS and CDR2 YFSETQ. V was clipped by 9 bases and J by 10 bases, with 13 bases between them. CDR3 amino acids: CAIPGQAYTF. The CDR3 DNA follows: TGCGCCATCCCCGGTCAGGCCTACACCTTC.

A single count supports this clonotype. This chain uses TRBV9 with TRBJ2-7; 8 bases are shared with TRBD2. Looked up from germline, CDR1 is SGDLS and CDR2 is YYNGEE. V shed 4 bases and J 3 bases; nucleotides not matched to a gene: 9. The CDR3 is 15 residues long. The CDR3 region is CASSPTGGRIYEQYF. Here the CDR3 DNA reads TGTGCCAGCAGCCCGACGGGAGGGAGGATCTACGAGCAGTACTTC.

The chain carries TRBV4-3 and TRBJ1-6, with a tentative D call TRBD1 (5 bases). Trimming shortened V by 0 bases and J by 0 bases, and 12 bases separated the two germline ends. There are 18 residues in the CDR3. Germline loops: CDR1 LGHNA, CDR2 YSLEER. In DNA form, the CDR3 reads TGCGCCAGCAGCCAAGAGGTGGGGGGTGGCTCCTATAATTCACCCCTCCACTTT. Translated, it gives CASSQEVGGGSYNSPLHF.

This clonotype was seen at least ten times. This chain connects TRBV9 to TRBJ1-2, with a possible D match to TRBD1 (6 bases). CDR3 length equals 14 residues. V was cut by 0 bases and J by 0 bases, with 6 bases left in between. Germline CDR1 and CDR2: SGDLS and YYNGEE. The chain's CDR3 is CASSVGTANYGYTF. The CDR3 DNA sequence: TGTGCCAGCAGCGTAGGGACAGCTAACTATGGCTACACCTTC.

This clonotype showed up just once. The chain couples TRBV2 to TRBJ1-1; possibly TRBD1 for D (5 bases). Germline V lookup: CDR1 SNHLY, CDR2 FYNNEI. The CDR3 covers 14 residues. The germline V and J ends were trimmed by 6 bases and 4 bases, with 15 bases remaining between them. CDR3 sequence reads: CASRKRDAVTEAFF. In nucleotides, the CDR3 is TGTGCCAGCAGAAAACGGGACGCAGTCACTGAAGCTTTCTTT. The variable domain in full, with the rest retrieved from reference TRBV2 and TRBJ1-1, is EPEVTQTPSHQVTQMGQEVILRCVPISNHLYFYWYRQILGQKVEFLVSFYNNEISEKSEIFDDQFSVERPDGSNFTLKIRSTKLEDSAMYFCASRKRDAVTEAFFGQGTRLTVV.

The chain combines TRBV10-2 with TRBJ1-1; D not resolved. From germline, CDR1 is WSHSY and CDR2 SAAADI. CDR3 length equals 13 residues. The V gene lost 0 bases and the J gene lost 5 bases, with 7 bases spanning the gap. The CDR3 loop reads CASSESWGTEAFF. For the CDR3, the DNA is TGCGCCAGCAGTGAGTCGTGGGGAACTGAAGCTTTCTTT.

The chain links TRBV29-1 to TRBJ1-1; perhaps TRBD1 as D (6 bases). CDR1 and CDR2 from the germline V gene are SQVTM and ANQGSEA. Trimming shortened V by 7 bases and J by 4 bases, and 13 bases separated the two germline ends. The CDR3 extends over 12 amino acids. The CDR3 sequence is CSDRESSTEAFF. In DNA, the CDR3 is TGCAGCGACAGGGAAAGTTCCACTGAAGCTTTCTTT.

The chain employs TRBV25-1 and TRBJ2-5; the match to TRBD1 covers 7 bases. V dropped 2 bases and J dropped 4; count of bases not matched to a gene: 7. There are 15 residues in the CDR3. Germline V gives CDR1 MGHDK, CDR2 SYGVNS. The CDR3 spells CASSEMTGHGETQYF. CDR3 bases: TGTGCCAGCAGTGAAATGACAGGGCATGGAGAGACCCAGTACTTC.

This clonotype was counted only a few times. The chain recombines TRBV7-9 with TRBJ1-2; D might be TRBD1 (6 bases). There are 12 residues in the CDR3. Germline assignment: CDR1 SEHNR and CDR2 FQNEAQ (reference sequence). Between the trimmed V and J ends, which lost 8 bases and 6 bases, there was a span of 13 bases. CDR3 DNA sequence: TGTGCCAGCGGGACACCAAGCCATGGCTACACCTTC. Its translation: CASGTPSHGYTF.

The J gene is TRBJ2-1, the V gene TRBV20-1; 10 bases agree with TRBD2. This CDR3 has 18 residues. Germline CDR1 reads DFQATT; CDR2 reads SNEGSKA (reference sequence). The V and J ends lost 1 base and 0 bases, in that order; junction bases with no gene match: 9. The CDR3 region is CSARVLAGVQSSYNEQFF. CDR3 in DNA: TGCAGTGCTAGAGTCCTAGCGGGGGTCCAGAGCTCCTACAATGAGCAGTTCTTC.

CDR3 nucleotides: TGTGCCAGCAGTGGTGGACAGGGAAATTCACCCCTCCACTTT. This codes for CASSGGQGNSPLHF. This chain uses TRBV25-1 with TRBJ1-6, with TRBD1 matching 8 bases. Per germline, CDR1 MGHDK and CDR2 SYGVNS. The J segment lost 7 bases and the V segment lost 4 bases, leaving 3 bases of the junction unmatched. The CDR3 has 14 residues.

This clonotype was seen ten or more times. This sequence joins TRBV5-5 and TRBJ2-7; D is perhaps TRBD2 (7 bases). Germline V gene lookup returns CDR1 SGHKS and CDR2 YYEKEE (reference sequence). The germline V and J ends were trimmed by 0 bases and 6 bases, with 13 bases remaining between them. CDR3 length: 14 residues. CDR3: CASSLDGGRLEQYF. Here the CDR3 DNA reads TGTGCCAGCAGCTTGGACGGGGGGCGGCTCGAGCAGTACTTC.

This clonotype was counted once. V gene TRBV16 combines with J gene TRBJ1-4; D remains ambiguous. The V end lost 2 bases, the J end lost 8 bases, and 6 bases lay between the germline ends. Germline values: CDR1 KGHSY, CDR2 FQNENV. This CDR3 is 12 amino acids long. The CDR3 is CASSQAFEKLFF. CDR3 in DNA: TGTGCCAGCAGCCAAGCGTTCGAAAAACTGTTTTTT.

The gene calls are TRBV28 and TRBJ2-7, with 8 positions matching TRBD1. Germline V gene lookup returns CDR1 MDHEN and CDR2 SYDVKM. V was clipped by 2 bases and J by 3 bases; unmatched bases: 9. The CDR3 has 16 amino acids. CDR3 amino acids: CASSLQGALANYEQYF. The DNA of the CDR3 is TGTGCCAGCAGTTTACAGGGGGCTCTGGCCAACTACGAGCAGTACTTC.

The CDR3 sequence is CASSPRGSGNEKLFF. CDR3 nucleotides: TGTGCCAGCTCCCCCCGGGGCAGCGGTAATGAAAAACTGTTTTTT. The chain couples TRBV18 to TRBJ1-4; D is perhaps TRBD1 (5 bases). The V and J ends lost 6 bases and 4 bases respectively, with 15 bases between them. The CDR3 is made up of 15 amino acids. Germline CDR1 KGHSH, CDR2 LQKENI.

The chain is built from TRBV20-1 and TRBJ1-1; D not certain. The germline V and J ends were trimmed by 2 bases and 1 base, with 5 bases remaining between them. The germline CDR1 and CDR2 sequences are DFQATT and SNEGSKA (reference sequence). This CDR3 is built from 12 residues. CDR3 sequence reads: CSARRENTEAFF. The CDR3 bases are TGCAGTGCTAGAAGGGAGAACACTGAAGCTTTCTTT.

This clonotype has just one count. This chain links TRBV5-1 with TRBJ1-2, with a possible D match to TRBD1 (6 bases). The germline V gene has CDR1 SGHRS and CDR2 YFSETQ. The CDR3 has 15 amino acids. Trimming removed 4 bases at V and 3 bases at J, with 16 bases between. Written as DNA, the CDR3 is TGCGCCAGCAGCAGCCCCGGACAGAGTTACTATGGCTACACCTTC. Amino acids: CASSSPGQSYYGYTF.

V gene TRBV9 combines with J gene TRBJ1-1, with 12 bases that match TRBD1. The V and J ends lost 3 bases and 5 bases, in that order; junction bases with no gene match: 5. CDR3 length: 15 residues. Germline V gene lookup returns CDR1 SGDLS and CDR2 YYNGEE. The CDR3 bases are TGTGCCAGCAGCGCGGGACAGGGGGCGATGACTGAAGCTTTCTTT. Encoded protein: CASSAGQGAMTEAFF. The full variable domain, rest sourced from reference TRBV9 and TRBJ1-1, is DSGVTQTPKHLITATGQRVTLRCSPRSGDLSVYWYQQSLDQGLQFLIQYYNGEERAKGNILERFSAQQFPDLHSELNLSSLELGDSALYFCASSAGQGAMTEAFFGQGTRLTVV.

The chain uses TRBV6-1 and TRBJ1-5; D not resolved. Trimming cost V 4 bases and J 4 bases, with 8 bases left between them. Germline V gene sequence: CDR1 MNHNS, CDR2 SASEGT. This CDR3 spans 13 amino acids. The CDR3 DNA reads TGTGCCAGCAGTGGCCAGACAAATCAGCCCCAGCATTTT. It translates to CASSGQTNQPQHF.

The chain joins TRBV29-1 to TRBJ1-2; no firm D call. V was shortened by 5 bases and J by 8 bases, with 12 bases between the two germline ends. Looked up from germline, CDR1 is SQVTM and CDR2 is ANQGSEA. The CDR3 sequence is 11 residues long. In DNA form, the CDR3 reads TGCAGCGTTCAAGTTTTAGAGGGCTACACCTTC. It codes for CSVQVLEGYTF.

The rearrangement links TRBV4-1 to TRBJ2-2, with 8 nucleotides matching TRBD1. The CDR3 is 14 residues long. V was clipped by 4 bases and J by 7 bases; unmatched bases: 5. Germline CDR1 MGHRA, CDR2 YSYEKL. The CDR3 reads CASSLRGHSGELFF. CDR3 DNA: TGCGCCAGCAGCCTCAGGGGGCATAGCGGGGAGCTGTTTTTT.

This clonotype has more than one count but fewer than ten. The chain recombines TRBV11-2 with TRBJ1-1; D remains ambiguous. The CDR3 is made up of 15 amino acids. V was pared by 4 bases and J by 4 bases, with 16 bases between. Per germline, CDR1 SGHAT and CDR2 FQNNGV. CDR3 amino acids: CASSSQPTGITEAFF. CDR3 nucleotide sequence: TGTGCCAGCAGCTCCCAACCGACGGGGATCACTGAAGCTTTCTTT.

The J gene is TRBJ1-2, the V gene TRBV12-3 or TRBV12-4, with 7 bases fitting TRBD1. V lost 3 bases and J lost 4; bases outside the gene matches: 2. The CDR3 loop spans 13 amino acids. The CDR3 spells CASSFGQVYGYTF. Here the CDR3 DNA reads TGTGCCAGCAGTTTCGGACAGGTCTATGGCTACACCTTC.

The chain carries TRBV6-5 and TRBJ1-5, with TRBD1 identical over 7 bases. The CDR3 is 16 amino acids. In germline, CDR1 is MNHEY, CDR2 SVGAGI. V was clipped by 5 bases and J by 0 bases; unmatched bases: 7. The CDR3 nucleotides are TGTGCCAGCAGTCCCACGACAGGGAATAGCAATCAGCCCCAGCATTTT. Translated: CASSPTTGNSNQPQHF.

The gene calls are TRBV6-1 and TRBJ1-2; D is perhaps TRBD1 (6 bases). The germline gives CDR1 MNHNS, CDR2 SASEGT. The CDR3 has 15 residues. V was cut by 0 bases and J by 5 bases, with 13 bases left in between. This CDR3 reads CASSEAWGQEYGYTF. As DNA, the CDR3 is TGTGCCAGCAGTGAAGCTTGGGGGCAGGAATATGGCTACACCTTC.

This chain connects TRBV29-1 to TRBJ1-5; no definite D call. The CDR3 loop spans 14 amino acids. The V gene's germline CDR1 is SQVTM and CDR2 ANQGSEA. Trimming left V 7 bases short and J 3 bases short, with 16 bases between. For the CDR3, the DNA is TGCAGCGCCGTCGGGGAAGGAGTCAATCAGCCCCAGCATTTT. Translated, it gives CSAVGEGVNQPQHF.

This clonotype was seen more than once but under ten times. CDR3 in amino acids: CASSGDKETQYF. The DNA for the CDR3 is TGTGCCAGCAGCGGGGACAAGGAGACCCAGTACTTC. The V and J genes are TRBV9 and TRBJ2-5; possibly TRBD1 for D (6 bases). Trimming shortened V by 3 bases and J by 5 bases, and 8 bases separated the two germline ends. CDR1 is SGDLS and CDR2 is YYNGEE in the germline V gene. The CDR3 extends over 12 amino acids.

This clonotype was seen more than once but under ten times. CDR3 residues: CASSLRKAETYEQYF. DNA for the CDR3: TGTGCCAGCAGCCTCCGGAAAGCGGAGACCTACGAGCAGTACTTC. The V call is TRBV5-6, the J call TRBJ2-7; D is possibly TRBD2 (5 bases). The germline V and J ends were trimmed by 4 bases and 2 bases, with 16 bases remaining between them. CDR1 and CDR2 from the germline V gene are SGHDT and YYEEEE. CDR3 length: 15 residues.